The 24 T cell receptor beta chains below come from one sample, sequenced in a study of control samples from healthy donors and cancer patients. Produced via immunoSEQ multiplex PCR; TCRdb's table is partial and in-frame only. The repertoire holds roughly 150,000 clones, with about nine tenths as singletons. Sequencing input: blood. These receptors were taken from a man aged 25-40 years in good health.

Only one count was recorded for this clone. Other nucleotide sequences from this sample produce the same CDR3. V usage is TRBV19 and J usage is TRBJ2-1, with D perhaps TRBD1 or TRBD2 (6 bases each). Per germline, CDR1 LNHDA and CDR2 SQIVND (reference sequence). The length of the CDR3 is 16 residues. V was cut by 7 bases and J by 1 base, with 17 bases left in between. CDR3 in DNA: TGTGCCAGTACCGCGGGGCAGGGGCGATCCTACAATGAGCAGTTCTTC. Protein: CASTAGQGRSYNEQFF.

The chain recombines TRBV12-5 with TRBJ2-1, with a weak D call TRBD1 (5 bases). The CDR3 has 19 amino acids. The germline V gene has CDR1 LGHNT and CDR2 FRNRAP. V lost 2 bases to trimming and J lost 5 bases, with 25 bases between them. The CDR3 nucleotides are TGTGCTAGTGGTTTGATCAGGGAACAATGGACAAGGTTGGACAATGAGCAGTTCTTC. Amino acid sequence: CASGLIREQWTRLDNEQFF. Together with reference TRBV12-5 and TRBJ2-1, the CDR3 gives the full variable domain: DARVTQTPRHKVTEMGQEVTMRCQPILGHNTVFWYRQTMMQGLELLAYFRNRAPLDDSGMPKDRFSAEMPDATLATLKIQPSEPRDSAVYFCASGLIREQWTRLDNEQFFGPGTRLTVL.

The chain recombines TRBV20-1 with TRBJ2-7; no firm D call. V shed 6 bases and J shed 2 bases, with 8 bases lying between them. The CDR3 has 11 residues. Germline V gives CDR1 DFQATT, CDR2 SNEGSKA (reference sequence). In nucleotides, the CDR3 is TGCAGTGCCTCCAGAACCTACGAGCAGTACTTC. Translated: CSASRTYEQYF.

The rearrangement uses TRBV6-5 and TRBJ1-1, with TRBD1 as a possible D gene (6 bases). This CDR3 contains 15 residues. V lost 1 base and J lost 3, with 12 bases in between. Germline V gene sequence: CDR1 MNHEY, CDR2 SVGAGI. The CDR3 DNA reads TGTGCCAGCAGTTACTTGGGGGCAGAACACACTGAAGCTTTCTTT. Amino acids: CASSYLGAEHTEAFF.

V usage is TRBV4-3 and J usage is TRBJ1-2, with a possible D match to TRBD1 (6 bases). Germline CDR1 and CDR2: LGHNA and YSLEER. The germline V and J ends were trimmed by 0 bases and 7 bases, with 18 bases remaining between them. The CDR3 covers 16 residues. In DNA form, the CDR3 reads TGCGCCAGCAGCCAAGACTGGGGGGCTATGAATAGTGGCTACACCTTC. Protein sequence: CASSQDWGAMNSGYTF.

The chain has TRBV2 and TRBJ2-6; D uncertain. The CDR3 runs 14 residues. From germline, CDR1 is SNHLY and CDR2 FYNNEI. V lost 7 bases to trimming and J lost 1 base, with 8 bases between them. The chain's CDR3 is CASNQLSGANVLTF. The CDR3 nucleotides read TGTGCCAGCAACCAGTTATCTGGGGCCAACGTCCTGACTTTC.

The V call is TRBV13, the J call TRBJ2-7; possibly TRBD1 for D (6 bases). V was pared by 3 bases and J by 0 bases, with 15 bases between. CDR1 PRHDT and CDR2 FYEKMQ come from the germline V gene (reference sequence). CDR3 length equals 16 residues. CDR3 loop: CASSFKTEGGSYEQYF. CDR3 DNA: TGTGCCAGCAGCTTTAAGACTGAAGGGGGCTCCTACGAGCAGTACTTC.

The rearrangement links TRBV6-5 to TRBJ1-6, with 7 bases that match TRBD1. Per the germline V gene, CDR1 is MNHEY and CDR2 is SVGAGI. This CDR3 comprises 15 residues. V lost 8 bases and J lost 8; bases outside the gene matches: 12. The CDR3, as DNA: TGTGCCAGCGCCTTGACGGGACAGAGGGATTCACCCCTCCACTTT. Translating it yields CASALTGQRDSPLHF.

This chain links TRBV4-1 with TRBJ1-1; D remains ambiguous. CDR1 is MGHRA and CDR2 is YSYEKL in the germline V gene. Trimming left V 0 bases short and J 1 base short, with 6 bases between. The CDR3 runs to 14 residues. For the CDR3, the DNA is TGCGCCAGCAGCCAAGATCATGGGAACACTGAAGCTTTCTTT. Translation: CASSQDHGNTEAFF.

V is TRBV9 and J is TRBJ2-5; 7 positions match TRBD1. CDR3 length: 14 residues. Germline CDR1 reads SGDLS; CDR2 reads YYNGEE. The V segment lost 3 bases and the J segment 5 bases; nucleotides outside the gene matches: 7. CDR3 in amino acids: CASSGDSRVETQYF. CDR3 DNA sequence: TGTGCCAGCAGCGGGGACAGTAGGGTCGAGACCCAGTACTTC.

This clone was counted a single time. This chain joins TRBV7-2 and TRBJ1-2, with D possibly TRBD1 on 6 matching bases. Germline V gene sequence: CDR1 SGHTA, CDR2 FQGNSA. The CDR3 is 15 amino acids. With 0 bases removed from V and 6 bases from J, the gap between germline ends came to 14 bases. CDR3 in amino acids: CASSLAFGTRNGYTF. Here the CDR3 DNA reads TGTGCCAGCAGCTTAGCATTTGGGACAAGGAATGGCTACACCTTC.

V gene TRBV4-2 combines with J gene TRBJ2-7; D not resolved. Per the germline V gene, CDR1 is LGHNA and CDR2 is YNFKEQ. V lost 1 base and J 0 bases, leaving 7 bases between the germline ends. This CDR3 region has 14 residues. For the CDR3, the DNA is TGTGCCAGCAGCCAAGGAGACGGCTCCTACGAGCAGTACTTC. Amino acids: CASSQGDGSYEQYF.

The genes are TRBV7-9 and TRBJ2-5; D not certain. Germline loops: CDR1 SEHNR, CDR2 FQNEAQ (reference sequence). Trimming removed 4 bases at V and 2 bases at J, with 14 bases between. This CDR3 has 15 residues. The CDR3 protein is CASSSLRATQETQYF. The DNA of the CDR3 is TGTGCCAGCAGCTCCCTCCGGGCAACGCAAGAGACCCAGTACTTC.

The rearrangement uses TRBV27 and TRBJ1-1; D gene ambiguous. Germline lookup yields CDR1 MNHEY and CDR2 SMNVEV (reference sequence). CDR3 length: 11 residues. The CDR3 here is CAGEGNTEAFF. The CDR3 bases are TGTGCTGGGGAGGGTAACACTGAAGCTTTCTTT.

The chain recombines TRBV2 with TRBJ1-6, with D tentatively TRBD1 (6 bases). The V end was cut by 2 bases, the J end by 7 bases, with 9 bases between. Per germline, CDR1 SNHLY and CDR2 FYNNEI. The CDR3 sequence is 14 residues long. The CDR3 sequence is CASSETGFNSPLHF. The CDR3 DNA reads TGTGCCAGCAGTGAAACAGGGTTCAATTCACCCCTCCACTTT.

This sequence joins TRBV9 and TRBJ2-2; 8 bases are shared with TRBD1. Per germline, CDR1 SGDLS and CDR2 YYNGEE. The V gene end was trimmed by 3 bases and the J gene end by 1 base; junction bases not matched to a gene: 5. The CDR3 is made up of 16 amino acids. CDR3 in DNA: TGTGCCAGCAGCGCTAGACAGGGGTTGAACACCGGGGAGCTGTTTTTT. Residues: CASSARQGLNTGELFF.

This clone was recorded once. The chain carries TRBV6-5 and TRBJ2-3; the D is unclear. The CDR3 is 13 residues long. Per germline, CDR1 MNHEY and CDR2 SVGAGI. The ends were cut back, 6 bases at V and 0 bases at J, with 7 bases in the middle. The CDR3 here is CASSLPSTDTQYF. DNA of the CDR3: TGTGCCAGCAGCTTACCTAGCACAGATACGCAGTATTTT.

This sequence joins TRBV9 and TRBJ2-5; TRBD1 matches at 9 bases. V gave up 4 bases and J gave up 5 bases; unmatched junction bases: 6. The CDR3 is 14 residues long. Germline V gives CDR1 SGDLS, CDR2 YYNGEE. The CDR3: CASSPSGTGETQYF. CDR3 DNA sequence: TGTGCCAGCAGCCCATCCGGGACAGGGGAGACCCAGTACTTC.

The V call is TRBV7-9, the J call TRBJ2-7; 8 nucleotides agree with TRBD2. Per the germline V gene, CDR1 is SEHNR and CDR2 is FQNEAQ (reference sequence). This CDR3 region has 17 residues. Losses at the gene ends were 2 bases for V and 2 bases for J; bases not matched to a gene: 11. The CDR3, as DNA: TGTGCCAGCAGCTTACCTCCAGCGGGGGAACCAACCTACGAGCAGTACTTC. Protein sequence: CASSLPPAGEPTYEQYF.

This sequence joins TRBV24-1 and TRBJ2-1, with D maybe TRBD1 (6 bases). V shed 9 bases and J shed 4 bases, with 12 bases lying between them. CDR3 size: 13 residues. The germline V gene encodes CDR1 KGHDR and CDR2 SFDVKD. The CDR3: CATGDNRYNEQFF. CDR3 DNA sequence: TGTGCCACCGGGGACAACCGATACAATGAGCAGTTCTTC.

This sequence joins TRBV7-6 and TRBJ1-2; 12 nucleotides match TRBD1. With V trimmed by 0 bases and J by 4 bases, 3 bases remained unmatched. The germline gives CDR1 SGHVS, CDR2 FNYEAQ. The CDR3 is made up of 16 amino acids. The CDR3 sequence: CASSLAPGQGAYGYTF. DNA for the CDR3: TGTGCCAGCAGCTTAGCACCGGGACAGGGGGCCTATGGCTACACCTTC.

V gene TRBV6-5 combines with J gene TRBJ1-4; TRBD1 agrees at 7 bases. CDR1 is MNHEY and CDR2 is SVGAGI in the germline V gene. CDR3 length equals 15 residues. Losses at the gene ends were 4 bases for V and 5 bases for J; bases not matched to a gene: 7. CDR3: CASSSTRGANEKLFF. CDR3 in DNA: TGTGCCAGCAGTTCGACCAGGGGGGCAAATGAAAAACTGTTTTTT.

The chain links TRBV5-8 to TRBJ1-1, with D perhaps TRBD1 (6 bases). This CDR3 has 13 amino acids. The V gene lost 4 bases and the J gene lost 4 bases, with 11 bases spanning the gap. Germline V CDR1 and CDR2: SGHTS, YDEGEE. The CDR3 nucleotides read TGTGCCAGCAGCCACACAGGGCCCACTGAAGCTTTCTTT. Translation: CASSHTGPTEAFF.

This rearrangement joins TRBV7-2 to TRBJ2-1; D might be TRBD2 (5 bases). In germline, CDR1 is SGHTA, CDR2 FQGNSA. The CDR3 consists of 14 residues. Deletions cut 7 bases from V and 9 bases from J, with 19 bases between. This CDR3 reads CASTYGPRGGEQFF. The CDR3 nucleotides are TGTGCCAGCACTTATGGTCCCCGGGGTGGTGAGCAGTTCTTC.